This entry lists 32 T cell receptor beta chains sequenced from one sample in a study of T-cell reconstitution after alpha-beta-depleted transplantation in children. The TCRbeta library was prepared with unique molecular identifiers. TCRdb called the PCR reads again in MiXCR, with one record for every CDR3 protein. The sample carries about a million distinct CDR3 sequences, about 29% recorded once. Material: PBMCs, mostly from graft donor cells, obtained 360 days after TCRalphabeta/CD19-depleted stem cell transplant. These receptors all come from a boy under three years old who had a stem cell transplant for SCID, so the T cells may come from the graft donor.

This clonotype appeared a few times. This chain joins TRBV5-1 and TRBJ1-1; D remains ambiguous. Trimming removed 6 bases at V and 4 bases at J, with 16 bases between. Germline V gene lookup returns CDR1 SGHRS and CDR2 YFSETQ. This CDR3 has 14 amino acids. As DNA, the CDR3 is TGCGCCAGCACCCATTTCCGTTCGGGCACTGAAGCTTTCTTT. It is translated as CASTHFRSGTEAFF.

J is TRBJ2-3 and V is TRBV10-3; 10 nucleotides align to TRBD2. V lost 11 bases, J lost 2 bases, and 10 bases stayed unmatched. The V gene's germline CDR1 is ENHRY and CDR2 SYGVKD. The CDR3 is made up of 15 amino acids. The CDR3 sequence: CAVGQRGGNTDTQYF. DNA of the CDR3: TGTGCCGTAGGCCAGCGGGGGGGCAACACAGATACGCAGTATTTT.

The rearrangement links TRBV5-4 to TRBJ2-6; the match to TRBD1 covers 8 bases. Trimming at V came to 5 bases and at J to 4 bases, leaving 8 bases not matched to a gene. CDR3 length: 16 residues. Germline loops: CDR1 SGHNT, CDR2 YYREEE (reference sequence). The CDR3 loop reads CASRGRQGYGANVLTF. For the CDR3, the DNA is TGTGCCAGCAGGGGGCGACAGGGGTACGGGGCCAACGTCCTGACTTTC.

The J gene is TRBJ2-5, the V gene TRBV6-1, with D possibly being TRBD1 or TRBD2 (7 bases each). V was cut by 6 bases and J by 9 bases, with 17 bases left in between. This CDR3 is built from 13 residues. Germline-derived CDR1 and CDR2 are MNHNS and SASEGT. The CDR3 sequence is CASRWGQGGAQYF. The CDR3 DNA follows: TGTGCCAGCAGATGGGGTCAGGGGGGGGCCCAGTACTTC.

The V and J genes are TRBV7-3 and TRBJ2-3, with D hard to call. The germline CDR1 and CDR2 sequences are SGHTA and FQGTGA. The ends were cut back, 5 bases at V and 1 base at J, with 16 bases in the middle. This CDR3 has 16 residues. The CDR3 DNA reads as TGTGCCAGCAGCCCGTTTCCCAGTAGGGGCACAGATACGCAGTATTTT. Protein sequence: CASSPFPSRGTDTQYF.

This clonotype was counted between two and nine times. This chain connects TRBV5-1 to TRBJ2-1; TRBD2 matches at 10 bases. The CDR3 is 16 amino acids. The trim removed 3 bases at V and 4 bases at J, leaving 7 bases unmatched. CDR1 and CDR2 (germline): SGHRS, YFSETQ. CDR3 in DNA: TGCGCCAGCAGCTCCGGACTAGCGGAGGCTTACAATGAGCAGTTCTTC. Protein: CASSSGLAEAYNEQFF. Based on the CDR3 plus reference TRBV5-1 and TRBJ2-1, the full variable domain is KAGVTQTPRYLIKTRGQQVTLSCSPISGHRSVSWYQQTPGQGLQFLFEYFSETQRNKGNFPGRFSGRQFSNSRSEMNVSTLELGDSALYLCASSSGLAEAYNEQFFGPGTRLTVL.

This sequence joins TRBV24-1 and TRBJ2-5, with D possibly matching TRBD2 (7 bases). CDR3 length: 14 residues. Trimming left V 9 bases short and J 1 base short, with 14 bases between. Per germline, CDR1 KGHDR and CDR2 SFDVKD. The CDR3 is CATGVRGPQETQYF. The CDR3, as DNA: TGTGCCACCGGGGTGCGGGGGCCCCAAGAGACCCAGTACTTC.

The gene calls are TRBV5-1 and TRBJ2-3; D ambiguous. The V end lost 0 bases, the J end lost 7 bases, and 3 bases lay between the germline ends. There are 11 residues in the CDR3. CDR1 SGHRS and CDR2 YFSETQ come from the germline V gene. The CDR3 is CASSLAYTQYF. CDR3 nucleotide sequence: TGCGCCAGCAGCTTGGCCTATACGCAGTATTTT.

This clonotype was observed a few times. The V and J genes are TRBV6-1 and TRBJ1-2, with 8 bases matching TRBD1. The CDR3 totals 14 residues. In germline, CDR1 is MNHNS, CDR2 SASEGT. Trimming cost V 5 bases and J 3 bases; bases outside gene matches: 5. The CDR3 loop reads CASSQTTGDYGYTF. The CDR3, as DNA: TGTGCCAGCAGTCAAACGACAGGGGACTATGGCTACACCTTC.

This clonotype occurred a few times. The chain combines TRBV21-1 with TRBJ2-3; the DNA was not used to check the table's D call, TRBD2. TRBV21-1 is noted as a pseudogene. The CDR3 has 14 residues. This CDR3 is CASSKVLPHDTQYF. DNA of the CDR3: TGTGCCAGCAGCAAAGTTCTCCCCCACGATACGCAGTATTTT.

V is TRBV18 and J is TRBJ2-6; D unresolved. The CDR3 is 17 residues long. Germline V lookup: CDR1 KGHSH, CDR2 LQKENI. V lost 2 bases to trimming and J lost 0 bases, with 11 bases between them. The CDR3 region has the DNA TGTGCCAGCTCACCAACCAGTCAGAGCTCTGGGGCCAACGTCCTGACTTTC. It encodes CASSPTSQSSGANVLTF. Looking up the rest from reference TRBV18 and TRBJ2-6 gives the full variable domain: NAGVMQNPRHLVRRRGQEARLRCSPMKGHSHVYWYRQLPEEGLKFMVYLQKENIIDESGMPKERFSAEFPKEGPSILRIQQVVRGDSAAYFCASSPTSQSSGANVLTFGAGSRLTVL.

This clonotype has just a few counts. The rearrangement links TRBV20-1 to TRBJ1-4; TRBD1 agrees at 7 bases. This CDR3 spans 14 amino acids. V lost 0 bases to trimming and J lost 8 bases; unmatched junction nucleotides: 6. The germline CDR1 and CDR2 sequences are DFQATT and SNEGSKA (reference sequence). CDR3 in DNA: TGCAGTGCTAGAGATGTCAGGGGGGGAGAAAAACTGTTTTTT. Translating it yields CSARDVRGGEKLFF.

The V gene is TRBV12-3 or TRBV12-4, the J gene TRBJ2-7; D tentatively fits TRBD1 or TRBD2 (6 bases each). CDR3 size: 16 residues. Trimming cost V 3 bases and J 4 bases, with 19 bases left between them. CDR3 in DNA: TGTGCCAGCAGTTTGAGGATTCCGGGGGCTAAGTACGAGCAGTACTTC. Its translation: CASSLRIPGAKYEQYF.

The sample holds a few counts of this clonotype. CDR3 DNA sequence: TGTGCCAGCAGCGTAGAGGGAGCGAACACCGGGGAGCTGTTTTTT. This sequence encodes CASSVEGANTGELFF. The chain couples TRBV9 to TRBJ2-2; TRBD2 might be the D (5 bases). CDR3 length equals 15 residues. Germline CDR1 is SGDLS and CDR2 is YYNGEE. The V gene lost 0 bases and the J gene lost 0 bases, with 6 bases spanning the gap.

This rearrangement joins TRBV6-2 or TRBV6-3 to TRBJ1-5; 9 bases are a match to TRBD1. Germline V gives CDR1 MNHEY, CDR2 SVGEGT. Trimming cost V 5 bases and J 0 bases; bases outside gene matches: 5. The CDR3 spans 16 residues. DNA for the CDR3: TGTGCCAGCAGTCCGGACAGGGGAGGTAGCAATCAGCCCCAGCATTTT. Encoded protein: CASSPDRGGSNQPQHF.

This clonotype was counted between two and nine times. The chain links TRBV2 to TRBJ2-2; TRBD1 or TRBD2 may be the D gene (5 bases each). The germline CDR1 and CDR2 sequences are SNHLY and FYNNEI. Trimming pared 5 bases from V and 6 bases from J, leaving 10 bases between. This CDR3 spans 13 amino acids. DNA of the CDR3: TGTGCCAGCAGTCCCCGGGACCCCGGGGAGCTGTTTTTT. This sequence encodes CASSPRDPGELFF.

This clonotype came up once. This rearrangement joins TRBV12-3 or TRBV12-4 to TRBJ2-3, with 10 bases that match TRBD1. The V gene end was trimmed by 6 bases and the J gene end by 9 bases; junction bases not matched to a gene: 9. CDR3 size: 14 residues. CDR3 amino acids: CASSPGTGVITQYF. The DNA for the CDR3 is TGTGCCAGCAGCCCCGGGACAGGGGTGATAACGCAGTATTTT.

The rearrangement uses TRBV5-4 and TRBJ1-6; D is perhaps TRBD1 (6 bases). The V end lost 0 bases, the J end lost 6 bases, and 10 bases lay between the germline ends. Germline assignment: CDR1 SGHNT and CDR2 YYREEE (reference sequence). There are 15 residues in the CDR3. The chain's CDR3 is CASSLAQGSNSPLHF. Here the CDR3 DNA reads TGTGCCAGCAGCTTGGCCCAGGGGAGTAATTCACCCCTCCACTTT. Supplemented by reference TRBV5-4 and TRBJ1-6, the full variable domain reads ETGVTQSPTHLIKTRGQQVTLRCSSQSGHNTVSWYQQALGQGPQFIFQYYREEENGRGNFPPRFSGLQFPNYSSELNVNALELDDSALYLCASSLAQGSNSPLHFGNGTRLTVT.

The V call is TRBV12-3 or TRBV12-4, the J call TRBJ2-5; 7 bases line up with TRBD1. J gave up 4 bases and V 2 bases, and 10 bases lay outside the gene matches. The length of the CDR3 is 16 residues. CDR3 amino acids: CASSLLGQGVGETQYF. For the CDR3, the DNA is TGTGCCAGCAGTTTACTGGGGCAGGGGGTTGGAGAGACCCAGTACTTC.

The V call is TRBV7-2, the J call TRBJ2-3; TRBD2 is a possible D gene (7 bases). There are 16 residues in the CDR3. The germline V gene has CDR1 SGHTA and CDR2 FQGNSA. Between the trimmed V and J ends, which lost 5 bases and 0 bases, there was a span of 15 bases. The CDR3 loop is CASSPRGAWSTDTQYF. CDR3 bases: TGTGCCAGCAGCCCCCGGGGGGCGTGGAGCACAGATACGCAGTATTTT.

In its sample, this clonotype was seen a few times. The chain joins TRBV12-3 or TRBV12-4 to TRBJ2-3; tentatively, D is TRBD1 or TRBD2 (5 bases each). This CDR3 has 14 amino acids. V was trimmed by 7 bases and J by 2 bases, leaving 13 bases between them. This CDR3 is CASTPWDATDTQYF. The CDR3 DNA sequence: TGTGCCAGCACCCCCTGGGACGCCACAGATACGCAGTATTTT.

This clonotype was seen a few times. The V gene is TRBV5-1, the J gene TRBJ2-3; TRBD1 is a possible D gene (5 bases). Per germline, CDR1 SGHRS and CDR2 YFSETQ. V dropped 6 bases and J dropped 1 base, with 9 bases sitting between them. The CDR3 has 13 residues. CDR3 DNA: TGCGCCAGCATGTTAGGGGGCACAGATACGCAGTATTTT. Its translation: CASMLGGTDTQYF.

This clonotype came up a few times. CDR3 sequence (DNA): TGTGCCACCAGCCGACGCAAGAACACTGAAGCTTTCTTT. This encodes CATSRRKNTEAFF. The chain couples TRBV15 to TRBJ1-1; D unresolved. Germline loops: CDR1 LNHNV, CDR2 YYDKDF (reference sequence). The CDR3 totals 13 residues. The V gene lost 5 bases and the J gene lost 1 base, with 8 bases spanning the gap.

The rearrangement links TRBV15 to TRBJ2-3; D gene unclear. The CDR3 covers 15 residues. Germline V lookup: CDR1 LNHNV, CDR2 YYDKDF (reference sequence). The V gene lost 0 bases and the J gene lost 3 bases, with 10 bases spanning the gap. This CDR3 reads CATSRDPSRTDTQYF. The CDR3 DNA follows: TGTGCCACCAGCAGAGATCCCTCCCGGACAGATACGCAGTATTTT. Full variable domain (outside the CDR3, taken from reference TRBV15 and TRBJ2-3): DAMVIQNPRYQVTQFGKPVTLSCSQTLNHNVMYWYQQKSSQAPKLLFHYYDKDFNNEADTPDNFQSRRPNTSFCFLDIRSPGLGDTAMYLCATSRDPSRTDTQYFGPGTRLTVL.

This clonotype occurred a few times. The chain combines TRBV12-5 with TRBJ1-6; 7 bases match TRBD1. CDR3 length equals 16 residues. Germline values: CDR1 LGHNT, CDR2 FRNRAP. The V gene end was trimmed by 0 bases and the J gene end by 8 bases; junction bases not matched to a gene: 7. CDR3 residues: CASGLVTGTVDSPLHF. CDR3 nucleotide sequence: TGTGCTAGTGGTTTGGTAACCGGGACAGTGGATTCACCCCTCCACTTT.

The rearrangement uses TRBV7-2 and TRBJ1-2; unclear D gene. The CDR3 runs 10 residues. V dropped 3 bases and J dropped 6 bases, with 2 bases sitting between them. Germline CDR1 reads SGHTA; CDR2 reads FQGNSA. CDR3 in DNA: TGTGCCAGCAGCTTTAATGGCTACACCTTC. Translated: CASSFNGYTF. The complete variable domain, with remaining parts taken from reference TRBV7-2 and TRBJ1-2, reads GAGVSQSPSNKVTEKGKDVELRCDPISGHTALYWYRQSLGQGLEFLIYFQGNSAPDKSGLPSDRFSAERTGGSVSTLTIQRTQQEDSAVYLCASSFNGYTFGSGTRLTVV.

The rearrangement links TRBV20-1 to TRBJ1-2, with D hard to call. The V gene lost 1 base and the J gene lost 4 bases, with 16 bases spanning the gap. The length of the CDR3 is 15 residues. CDR1 is DFQATT and CDR2 is SNEGSKA in the germline V gene (reference sequence). The CDR3 protein is CSARADELGIYGYTF. The CDR3 DNA is TGCAGTGCTAGAGCAGATGAGCTGGGGATCTATGGCTACACCTTC.

In its sample, this clonotype was seen a few times. This chain joins TRBV29-1 and TRBJ2-3, with 8 positions matching TRBD1. From germline, CDR1 is SQVTM and CDR2 ANQGSEA. V shed 6 bases and J 1 base; nucleotides not matched to a gene: 6. The CDR3 runs 14 residues. The CDR3 nucleotides are TGCAGCGTCCGGGACAGGCTTCGCACAGATACGCAGTATTTT. Translation gives CSVRDRLRTDTQYF.

This clonotype came up a few times. This rearrangement joins TRBV5-1 to TRBJ2-7, with D perhaps being TRBD1 or TRBD2 (6 bases each). Germline CDR1 and CDR2: SGHRS and YFSETQ. V was pared by 5 bases and J by 3 bases, with 12 bases between. The CDR3 totals 13 residues. The CDR3 loop reads CASREGEVYEQYF. CDR3 bases: TGCGCCAGCAGGGAGGGGGAAGTCTACGAGCAGTACTTC.

In this sample, this clonotype turned up many times. The rearrangement joins TRBV20-1 to TRBJ1-1; D not resolved. The germline gives CDR1 DFQATT, CDR2 SNEGSKA (reference sequence). V dropped 1 base and J dropped 0 bases, with 0 bases sitting between them. The CDR3 length is 11 residues. The CDR3 DNA reads TGCAGTGCTAGAGTGAACACTGAAGCTTTCTTT. This encodes CSARVNTEAFF.

J is TRBJ2-3 and V is TRBV7-3; 7 nucleotides agree with TRBD2. The CDR3 totals 15 residues. Germline values: CDR1 SGHTA, CDR2 FQGTGA. Losses at the gene ends were 4 bases for V and 1 base for J; bases not matched to a gene: 5. The CDR3 is CASSSRGEGTDTQYF. The CDR3 region has the DNA TGTGCCAGCAGCTCTCGGGGGGAGGGCACAGATACGCAGTATTTT. Full variable domain (remainder filled in from reference TRBV7-3 and TRBJ2-3): GAGVSQTPSNKVTEKGKYVELRCDPISGHTALYWYRQSLGQGPEFLIYFQGTGAADDSGLPNDRFFAVRPEGSVSTLKIQRTERGDSAVYLCASSSRGEGTDTQYFGPGTRLTVL.

The V call is TRBV4-3, the J call TRBJ1-1, with D unresolved. Germline CDR1 LGHNA, CDR2 YSLEER. Deletions cut 3 bases from V and 4 bases from J, with 15 bases between. This CDR3 is 15 amino acids long. The CDR3 region has the DNA TGCGCCAGCAGCCAGGAGGGAGAGAAACTCACTGAAGCTTTCTTT. Translation gives CASSQEGEKLTEAFF.